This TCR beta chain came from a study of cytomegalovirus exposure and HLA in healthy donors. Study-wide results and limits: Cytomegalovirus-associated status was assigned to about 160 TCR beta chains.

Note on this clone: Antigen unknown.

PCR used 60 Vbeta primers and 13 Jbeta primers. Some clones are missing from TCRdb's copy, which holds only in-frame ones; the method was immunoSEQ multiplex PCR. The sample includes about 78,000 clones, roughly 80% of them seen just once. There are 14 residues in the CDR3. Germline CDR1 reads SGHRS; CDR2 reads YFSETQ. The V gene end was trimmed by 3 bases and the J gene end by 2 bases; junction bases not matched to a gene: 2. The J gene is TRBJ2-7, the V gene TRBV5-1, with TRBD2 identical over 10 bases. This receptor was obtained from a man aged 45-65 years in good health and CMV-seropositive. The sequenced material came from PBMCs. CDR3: CASSSTSGTYEQYF. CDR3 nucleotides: TGCGCCAGCAGCTCCACTAGCGGGACCTACGAGCAGTACTTC. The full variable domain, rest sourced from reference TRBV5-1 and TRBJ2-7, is KAGVTQTPRYLIKTRGQQVTLSCSPISGHRSVSWYQQTPGQGLQFLFEYFSETQRNKGNFPGRFSGRQFSNSRSEMNVSTLELGDSALYLCASSSTSGTYEQYFGPGTRLTVT.